This T cell receptor (beta chain) was profiled in a study of shared clonotypes between healthy human individuals (dated by TCRdb to 2020 to 2022). Study-wide context: Three men and a couple of women, aged 18 to 49 years, made up the cohort. For each donor, CD4 naive and CD4 memory were each given three plates, CD8 naive was given two plates, and CD8 memory was given one plate. To estimate repertoire size and how much clonotype sharing occurs between individuals, the study deeply sequenced the blood TCR repertoires of several healthy adults. To increase sequencing depth and limit assay-specific biases, different laboratories used diverse techniques to prepare libraries and sequence TCR repertoires. Each donor's leukapheresis produced roughly between roughly 0.85 and 9.5 billion PBMCs.

Here is what the overall study found, with its caveats: Pairwise subsampling indicated that sequencing depth was expected to affect the degree of clonotype sharing among donors. Larger estimated clonotype richness was generally found for naive subsets than for memory subsets. Sharing across four donors was observed for around 5% of naive CD4, under 4% of naive CD8, 2.3% of memory CD4, and 0.4% of memory CD8 clonotypes. Rarefaction of sorted-subset datasets indicated incomplete sequencing despite the large sequencing depth. The genetic and exposure-history diversity represented was limited by the small number of donors. Sampling was restricted to blood, and TCR repertoires in tissue are likely to differ from TCR repertoires in blood. Clonotypes shared by all four sorted-subset donors showed higher generation probabilities than non-shared clonotypes.

CD8 naive samples were obtained by positive selection for CCR7 among CD45RO-negative cells, yielding a CD45RA+CCR7+ population from which TemRA cells were excluded. The donors were healthy, HIV-negative adults with no recently reported acute infections or vaccinations. All donors were Caucasian adults living in Nashville, Tennessee, USA. Blood was obtained by leukapheresis, after which PBMCs were separated by Ficoll-Histopaque density gradient centrifugation and cryopreserved in liquid nitrogen vapor phase. Analytical flow cytometry was used to check the purity and quantity of every magnetically sorted T cell population. Genomic DNA was isolated from each sorted fraction and quantified by UV absorbance on a Nanodrop 2000c. Using the deep immunoSEQ assay, multiplex PCR amplified TCR CDR3 regions from genomic DNA. Extracted genomic DNA from each cell subset was spread evenly across all wells of several immunoSEQ 96-well plates, with each plate serving as a replicate. For sorted subsets, 200 ng of genomic DNA, equivalent to 25,000 to 35,000 T cell genomes, went into each replicate PCR. Purified libraries were quantified with a Qubit 3.0 fluorometer, sized on a Bioanalyzer 2100, and re-quantified with the KAPA Library Quantification kit. A separate single-read 150-cycle Illumina NextSeq 550 flow cell was used to sequence each immunoSEQ 96-well plate. The source study handled its data this way. The immunoSEQ output contained only junctional sequences without quality scores, so filtering could not match that applied to full-length reads. To assign V/J genes and CDR3, sequences were annotated against IMGT germline references using PyIR, a Python wrapper for IgBLAST v1.9. Reads with weak V/J assignments (E-value above 1e-6), missing CDR3, stop codons, out-of-frame junctions, or ambiguous translated residues were removed. V3J clonotypes were defined by identical inferred V gene, J gene, and CDR3 amino acid sequence. The percentage overlap between two repertoires was calculated by dividing the number of shared unique clonotypes by the size of the smaller repertoire. Richness of each repertoire was evaluated using RTK rarefaction, the Chao1 estimator, and Recon v2.1 estimates of unobserved clonotypes. OLGA was used to compute generation probabilities for all TCRbeta clonotypes that the gDNA method yielded from a handful of donors. TCRdb provides this immuneACCESS table in a form limited to in-frame rearrangements. Some clones are lacking; in checked studies, under half of them reflect an unresolved V gene, and why the rest are absent is not known. For V, J and clone size, that table is used; D and trimming come from the DNA. This sample is represented by around 610,000 clones; about 95% of them were singletons. The biggest ten clones account for approximately 0.12% of the sample.

Here V drops 10 bases and J drops 1 base, and the junction holds 6 bases not matched to any gene. The germline V gene gives CDR1 as MNHNS and CDR2 as SASEGT. The CDR3 sequence holds 13 residues, the cysteine and phenylalanine included. Only the CDR3 region is kept as DNA, spanning 39 bases read in frame from base 1. Worth noting for this clone: The specificity of this receptor is unknown. No base quality values were provided; no much bigger clone lies one nucleotide off.

The sample taken for sequencing was naive CD8+ T cells sorted from blood. In the paper's terms, the cell subset or site label means: CD45RA+CCR7+. The receptor chain draws on TRBV6-1 and TRBJ1-1; 7 bases in between match TRBD1. The TCR comes from a woman in her twenties or thirties in good health. For the CDR3, the sequence is CATNDRANTEAFF. The nucleotides read TGTGCCACCAACGACAGGGCGAACACTGAAGCTTTCTTT.